Here is one TCR beta chain with its context. Its binding antigen is unknown. Base quality data are lacking; no much larger clone is found one base away. The data stem from a study of blood T cell repertoires in COVID-19 (dated by TCRdb to the early 2020s). At the level of the whole study: Samples covering the acute and convalescent phases of COVID-19 were provided by collaborators in the United States, Italy and Spain. The prospective study material was composed of cDNA or gDNA derived from T cells, B-cell-depleted T cells, or PBMCs. Subjects who had been exposed to COVID-19, were actively infected with it, or had recovered from it provided the deeply sampled blood TCRbeta repertoires that made up the dataset. The repertoires were made available in a free public database intended to serve as a resource for research on the immune response to SARS-CoV-2. The samples were drawn from the first 160 participants of the ongoing ImmuneRACE study and from 1,200 or so subjects provided by 6 global collaborators. A de-identified subject ID, COVID-19 status, age in years and sex were almost always included in the sample metadata. Where available, HLA class I and class II types were obtained from metadata supplied by the sample provider rather than from assay-based typing.

Participants in the prospective study were enrolled through a virtual design, were aged roughly 18 to 90 years, and lived in 20 to 30 United States geographic areas. Cohort assignment in the prospective study relied on participant-reported clinical history from a screening survey and a study questionnaire. Recovered participants in ImmuneRACE Cohort 3 were defined by two consecutive negative NP/OP PCR tests, clearance by a healthcare professional, or resolution of symptoms. Each participant in the prospective study had whole blood, serum and a nasopharyngeal or oropharyngeal swab collected by mobile phlebotomists. Over a 2-month period, participants in the prospective study had the option of providing additional blood draws and questionnaires. Blood samples from the prospective study were shipped frozen or at room temperature prior to DNA extraction. The germline V gene provides CDR1 SGHVS and CDR2 FNYEAQ. The CDR3 runs 16 residues from the cysteine to the phenylalanine. The CDR3 DNA has 48 bases and is translated from base 1. Compared with germline, V lacks 3 bases and J lacks 5 bases; bases without a gene match: 8.

The immunoSEQ Assay, a bias-controlled multiplex PCR, was used to amplify TCRbeta CDR3 regions from genomic DNA. In the paper's pipeline: The number of nucleated cells in each sample was estimated by amplification of reference gene primers within the assay. Sequence reads were collapsed and filtered to measure the absolute abundance of every unique TCRbeta CDR3 rearrangement. For each sample, productive Simpson clonality was calculated as the square root of Simpson's diversity index over productive rearrangements. TCRdb mirrors the immuneACCESS table, restricted to in-frame sequences. Some clones are absent from its copies; in checked studies, under half trace to an unresolved V gene, and the reason for the others is unknown. The V and J calls and clone size were taken over from that table, and D and trimming were inferred from the DNA. Across this sample there are around 310,000 clones, with 85% to 90% seen only once. Roughly 10% of the sample is in the top ten clones.

General findings and caveats noted by the study authors: The amount of clinical and demographic metadata varied by source and participant and was provided uncurated.

This sequence was found in a woman in her twenties or thirties who had recovered from COVID-19. Sequenced: PBMCs or T cells enriched from blood (not recorded which). The rearranged chain carries TRBV7-6 and TRBJ2-1, and 9 junction bases match TRBD2. The CDR3 protein is CASSLGSGSTNNEQFF. The base sequence is TGTGCCAGCAGCTTGGGTAGCGGGAGCACAAACAATGAGCAGTTCTTC. Reference TRBV7-6 and TRBJ2-1 proteins supply the regions before and after the CDR3; the full variable domain is: GAGVSQSPRYKVTKRGQDVALRCDPISGHVSLYWYRQALGQGPEFLTYFNYEAQQDKSGLPNDRFSAERPEGSISTLTIQRTEQRDSAMYRCASSLGSGSTNNEQFFGPGTRLTVL.